A single sample is the source of the 32 T cell receptor beta chains below, sequenced in a study of T-cell reconstitution after alpha-beta-depleted transplantation in children (dated by TCRdb to 2016 to 2017). Libraries were prepared through PCR. The data were produced on an Illumina HiSeq 2500. TCR library preparation used molecular barcoding, with unique molecular identifiers applied to normalize quantification of the TCRbeta repertoire. The public reads were reanalyzed by TCRdb: fastp trimming at Q25, MiXCR alignment, in-frame beta chains only. For every CDR3 protein sequence, its rows merge into one entry that carries the most common genes and DNA. This sample gives roughly 500,000 distinct CDR3 sequences in total; around 13% of them show up just once. The ten most abundant clones make up about 5.6% of the sample. The sequenced sample was PBMCs from the stem cell graft donor, obtained from the stem cell graft. The receptors shown here come from a human donor who donated a stem cell graft to a child with combined immunodeficiency.

In this sample, this clonotype turned up many times. V usage is TRBV12-3 or TRBV12-4 and J usage is TRBJ2-2, with 8 bases lining up with TRBD2. The CDR3 is made up of 16 amino acids. J was trimmed by 4 bases and V by 3 bases; bases with no gene match: 7. CDR3 sequence reads: CASSFLAGGSTGELFF. The DNA of the CDR3 is TGTGCCAGCAGTTTTCTTGCGGGGGGCTCCACCGGGGAGCTGTTTTTT.

The sample holds many counts of this clonotype. This chain joins TRBV4-3 and TRBJ2-3; 10 nucleotides match TRBD1. The CDR3 loop spans 18 amino acids. V gave up 0 bases and J gave up 0 bases; unmatched junction bases: 6. Germline assignment: CDR1 LGHNA and CDR2 YSLEER. The CDR3 protein is CASSQEGTGDYSTDTQYF. In DNA form, the CDR3 reads TGCGCCAGCAGCCAAGAAGGGACAGGGGATTATAGCACAGATACGCAGTATTTT.

The chain joins TRBV14 to TRBJ2-1; no clear D. V was pared by 3 bases and J by 0 bases, with 9 bases between. Looked up from germline, CDR1 is SGHDN and CDR2 is FVKESK. CDR3 length: 15 residues. The CDR3 loop reads CASSQGMSSYNEQFF. DNA of the CDR3: TGTGCCAGCAGCCAGGGGATGAGCTCCTACAATGAGCAGTTCTTC.

The rearrangement links TRBV20-1 to TRBJ2-2, with 13 nucleotides matching TRBD2. CDR1 and CDR2 (germline): DFQATT, SNEGSKA (reference sequence). Unmatched junction bases numbered 8, after V lost 6 bases and J lost 7 bases. The CDR3 has 15 residues. In nucleotides, the CDR3 is TGCAGTGCGGCCGGGACTAGCGGGAAAAACGGGGAGCTGTTTTTT. It is translated as CSAAGTSGKNGELFF.

This clonotype has more than one count but fewer than ten. The chain combines TRBV6-5 with TRBJ2-1; D is perhaps TRBD2 (5 bases). The germline V gene encodes CDR1 MNHEY and CDR2 SVGAGI. Trimming shortened V by 0 bases and J by 6 bases, and 12 bases separated the two germline ends. The CDR3 length is 15 residues. DNA of the CDR3: TGTGCCAGCAGTTACTCGATCTTAGCGTCCAATGAGCAGTTCTTC. Its translation is CASSYSILASNEQFF.

This clonotype was seen at least ten times. The chain has TRBV11-3 and TRBJ1-1; 8 bases map to TRBD1. With 5 bases clipped from V and 1 base from J, the junction kept 3 bases outside the gene matches. The germline V gene has CDR1 SGHNT and CDR2 YENEEA. CDR3 size: 14 residues. The DNA for the CDR3 is TGTGCCAGCAGCCCGGGACAGGCGAACACTGAAGCTTTCTTT. The encoded protein is CASSPGQANTEAFF.

This clonotype was picked up many times. The rearrangement links TRBV7-3 to TRBJ2-3; D is uncertain. The CDR3 has 14 residues. The ends were cut back, 1 base at V and 4 bases at J, with 9 bases in the middle. Germline CDR1 and CDR2: SGHTA and FQGTGA. CDR3 protein: CASSLSWVSDTQYF. DNA of the CDR3: TGTGCCAGCAGCTTAAGTTGGGTCTCAGATACGCAGTATTTT. The variable domain in full, completed from reference TRBV7-3 and TRBJ2-3, reads GAGVSQTPSNKVTEKGKYVELRCDPISGHTALYWYRQSLGQGPEFLIYFQGTGAADDSGLPNDRFFAVRPEGSVSTLKIQRTERGDSAVYLCASSLSWVSDTQYFGPGTRLTVL.

This clonotype was found a few times. The V gene is TRBV7-2, the J gene TRBJ2-3, with TRBD2 matching 9 bases. CDR1 is SGHTA and CDR2 is FQGNSA in the germline V gene. This CDR3 is 16 amino acids long. Unmatched junction bases numbered 6, after V lost 5 bases and J lost 0 bases. The CDR3 DNA is TGTGCCAGCAGCACCCGACTAGCGGCTAGCACAGATACGCAGTATTTT. Translation gives CASSTRLAASTDTQYF.

This clonotype was detected a few times. This sequence joins TRBV5-1 and TRBJ2-5; weak D call: TRBD2 (5 bases). Germline V gene data show CDR1 as SGHRS and CDR2 as YFSETQ. This CDR3 comprises 11 residues. V lost 5 bases to trimming and J lost 3 bases, with 5 bases between them. The CDR3 loop is CASRREETQYF. For the CDR3, the DNA is TGCGCCAGCAGGAGGGAAGAGACCCAGTACTTC.

V is TRBV9 and J is TRBJ2-3, with 12 bases fitting TRBD2. This CDR3 contains 18 residues. The V segment lost 4 bases and the J segment 2 bases; nucleotides outside the gene matches: 11. Germline-derived CDR1 and CDR2 are SGDLS and YYNGEE. The CDR3 sequence: CASSSTRTSGTLTDTQYF. Written as DNA, the CDR3 is TGTGCCAGCAGCTCCACCCGGACTAGCGGGACCCTCACAGATACGCAGTATTTT.

The V and J genes are TRBV5-1 and TRBJ2-3; no firm D call. V lost 0 bases and J 2 bases, leaving 13 bases between the germline ends. The germline V gene has CDR1 SGHRS and CDR2 YFSETQ. The CDR3 is 16 amino acids. For the CDR3, the DNA is TGCGCCAGCAGCTTGGTTACGTCAGTAGACACAGATACGCAGTATTTT. Its protein product is CASSLVTSVDTDTQYF.

This clonotype appeared many times. The V and J genes are TRBV12-3 or TRBV12-4 and TRBJ2-1, with a weak D call TRBD1 (6 bases). The CDR3 contains 13 residues. Deletions cut 2 bases from V and 6 bases from J, with 8 bases between. CDR3 nucleotide sequence: TGTGCCAGCAGTTTAAACAGGGTCAATGAGCAGTTCTTC. The encoded protein is CASSLNRVNEQFF.

This clonotype was found many times. The chain employs TRBV7-3 and TRBJ1-6; no definite D call. The CDR3 consists of 13 residues. Per germline, CDR1 SGHTA and CDR2 FQGTGA. The V end was cut by 4 bases, the J end by 13 bases, with 14 bases between. The CDR3 nucleotides are TGTGCCAGCAGCTCCGTAAATTTGACGCCCCTCCACTTT. It is translated as CASSSVNLTPLHF. The full variable domain, completed using reference TRBV7-3 and TRBJ1-6, is GAGVSQTPSNKVTEKGKYVELRCDPISGHTALYWYRQSLGQGPEFLIYFQGTGAADDSGLPNDRFFAVRPEGSVSTLKIQRTERGDSAVYLCASSSVNLTPLHFGNGTRLTVT.

This clonotype has only a few counts. The chain joins TRBV11-1 to TRBJ2-1, with 12 bases aligning to TRBD2. Germline trimming cut 5 bases from V and 2 bases from J; bases unmatched to any gene: 10. CDR1 SGHAT and CDR2 FQDESV come from the germline V gene (reference sequence). This CDR3 has 18 amino acids. CDR3 region: CASSLRPSGRAPYNEQFF. DNA of the CDR3: TGTGCCAGCAGCCTCCGACCTAGCGGGAGGGCCCCCTACAATGAGCAGTTCTTC.

This clonotype was seen repeatedly, ten times or more. The J gene is TRBJ2-1, the V gene TRBV3-1, with 9 positions matching TRBD2. Unmatched junction bases numbered 3, after V lost 3 bases and J lost 6 bases. The CDR3 runs to 14 residues. CDR1 is LGHDT, CDR2 YNNKEL, per germline (reference sequence). The CDR3, as DNA: TGTGCCAGCAGCCAGAGGCGGGGGGGCAATGAGCAGTTCTTC. This codes for CASSQRRGGNEQFF.

This clonotype was observed at least ten times. V is TRBV7-8 and J is TRBJ1-2; no clear D gene. V was clipped by 6 bases and J by 0 bases, with 14 bases between them. CDR1 is SGHVS and CDR2 is FQNEAQ in the germline V gene. The length of the CDR3 is 15 residues. CDR3 protein: CASSPNRGSNYGYTF. CDR3 in DNA: TGTGCCAGCAGTCCCAACCGGGGATCTAACTATGGCTACACCTTC.

This clonotype was seen ten or more times. The gene calls are TRBV5-5 and TRBJ1-4, with TRBD1 identical over 8 bases. The CDR3 is 15 residues long. Germline CDR1 is SGHKS and CDR2 is YYEKEE (reference sequence). V dropped 0 bases and J dropped 6; count of bases not matched to a gene: 4. This chain's CDR3 is CASSLVRGQDEKLFF. The DNA of the CDR3 is TGTGCCAGCAGCTTGGTCAGGGGGCAAGATGAAAAACTGTTTTTT.

The CDR3 loop reads CATSRAPRSSTDTQYF. CDR3 nucleotide sequence: TGTGCCACCAGCAGGGCTCCCAGGAGTAGCACAGATACGCAGTATTTT. The chain employs TRBV15 and TRBJ2-3; D gene ambiguous. The germline V and J ends were trimmed by 3 bases and 0 bases, with 13 bases remaining between them. The CDR3 has 16 amino acids. Germline CDR1 LNHNV, CDR2 YYDKDF (reference sequence).

The chain joins TRBV30 to TRBJ2-3; D perhaps matches TRBD2 (5 bases). The CDR3 loop spans 14 amino acids. Per germline, CDR1 GTSNPN and CDR2 SVGIG (reference sequence). The V and J ends lost 3 bases and 4 bases respectively, with 14 bases between them. The DNA of the CDR3 is TGTGCCTGGAGCCCTACTGTACTAGCAGATACGCAGTATTTT. This sequence encodes CAWSPTVLADTQYF.

Points on this clonotype: The junction and the germline gene differ at one end; a read error may be behind it. V gene TRBV3-1 combines with J gene TRBJ2-5; TRBD1 aligns across 7 bases. The CDR3 contains 17 residues. The germline CDR1 and CDR2 sequences are LGHDT and YNNKEL (reference sequence). The CDR3 loop is CASTQGGPSRVQETQYF. The CDR3 coding sequence is TGTGCCAGCACCCAAGGGGGCCCTAGCAGGGTTCAAGAGACCCAGTACTTC.

This clonotype was counted a few times. The chain is built from TRBV29-1 and TRBJ1-5; possibly TRBD1 for D (6 bases). Germline lookup yields CDR1 SQVTM and CDR2 ANQGSEA. The CDR3 contains 12 residues. Between the trimmed V and J ends, which lost 4 bases and 4 bases, there was a span of 8 bases. The CDR3 here is CSVGDTNQPQHF. DNA of the CDR3: TGCAGCGTTGGGGACACTAATCAGCCCCAGCATTTT.

This clonotype has more than one count but fewer than ten. The CDR3 spells CATSPSGTGPPEQYF. The CDR3 DNA reads as TGTGCCACCAGCCCGTCCGGGACAGGCCCACCCGAGCAGTACTTC. The gene calls are TRBV15 and TRBJ2-7, with 8 bases fitting TRBD1. Germline assignment: CDR1 LNHNV and CDR2 YYDKDF (reference sequence). CDR3 size: 15 residues. Germline trimming cut 5 bases from V and 6 bases from J; bases unmatched to any gene: 12.

At least ten counts were recorded for this clonotype. J is TRBJ2-5 and V is TRBV4-2; tentatively, D is TRBD1 or TRBD2 (5 bases each). The CDR3 has 16 residues. V was shortened by 4 bases and J by 0 bases, with 15 bases between the two germline ends. Germline loops: CDR1 LGHNA, CDR2 YNFKEQ. CDR3 protein: CASSRRGVMYQETQYF. CDR3 nucleotides: TGTGCCAGCAGCCGCCGAGGGGTGATGTACCAAGAGACCCAGTACTTC.

This rearrangement joins TRBV6-5 to TRBJ2-5; D remains ambiguous. This CDR3 has 14 amino acids. V lost 2 bases to trimming and J lost 4 bases, with 11 bases between them. The germline V gene encodes CDR1 MNHEY and CDR2 SVGAGI. The CDR3, as DNA: TGTGCCAGCAGTTACATTTTGGGATCAGAGACCCAGTACTTC. Protein sequence: CASSYILGSETQYF.

This clonotype was seen ten or more times. The chain carries TRBV4-3 and TRBJ2-1, with 8 bases matching TRBD2. CDR1 LGHNA and CDR2 YSLEER come from the germline V gene. The CDR3 is 17 residues long. J was trimmed by 1 base and V by 0 bases; bases with no gene match: 5. The CDR3 bases are TGCGCCAGCAGCCAAGATCCCCTAGCGGGTTCCTACAATGAGCAGTTCTTC. Translation: CASSQDPLAGSYNEQFF.

Only a few counts were recorded for this clonotype. The CDR3 spells CSVAQTADTQYF. CDR3 nucleotide sequence: TGCAGCGTTGCCCAAACGGCAGATACGCAGTATTTT. The chain is built from TRBV29-1 and TRBJ2-3; D uncertain. V was shortened by 4 bases and J by 4 bases, with 9 bases between the two germline ends. The CDR3 totals 12 residues. CDR1 is SQVTM and CDR2 is ANQGSEA in the germline V gene.

This clonotype was seen only a few times. The rearrangement links TRBV7-2 to TRBJ2-1; 7 nucleotides line up with TRBD2. V shed 4 bases, J shed 2 bases, and the junction held 5 bases outside the gene matches. This CDR3 is 15 amino acids long. The germline gives CDR1 SGHTA, CDR2 FQGNSA. For the CDR3, the DNA is TGTGCCAGCAGCTCTGCTGCGGGGGCCTACAATGAGCAGTTCTTC. Amino acids: CASSSAAGAYNEQFF.

The chain is built from TRBV7-9 and TRBJ1-3; unclear D gene. The V gene's germline CDR1 is SEHNR and CDR2 FQNEAQ (reference sequence). The CDR3 runs 15 residues. Trimming took off 2 bases at V and 3 bases at J, with 11 bases between the two ends. The CDR3 nucleotides are TGTGCCAGCAGCTTATCGGCGTCCGTTGGAAACACCATATATTTT. Its protein is CASSLSASVGNTIYF.

On this clonotype: A much larger clone differs from this one at a single base, so this may be a read error. The chain links TRBV6-1 to TRBJ2-5; D not certain. Per germline, CDR1 MNHNS and CDR2 SASEGT. CDR3 size: 13 residues. V was pared by 6 bases and J by 5 bases, with 13 bases between. CDR3 DNA: TGTGCCAGCAGGCGTCGTCTACATGAGACCCAGTACTTC. This gives the protein CASRRRLHETQYF.

The table lists this clonotype with many counts. The gene calls are TRBV7-3 and TRBJ2-3; a weak D match, TRBD1 (5 bases). Trimming took off 6 bases at V and 1 base at J, with 8 bases between the two ends. The CDR3 consists of 13 residues. CDR1 is SGHTA and CDR2 is FQGTGA in the germline V gene. The DNA for the CDR3 is TGTGCCAGCAGTTGGGGCGGCACAGATACGCAGTATTTT. Protein sequence: CASSWGGTDTQYF.

The rearrangement uses TRBV18 and TRBJ1-5, with D possibly being TRBD1 (5 bases). CDR1 is KGHSH and CDR2 is LQKENI in the germline V gene. The germline V and J ends were trimmed by 4 bases and 7 bases, with 11 bases remaining between them. The CDR3 has 13 residues. The CDR3 protein is CASSREGKQPQHF. CDR3 nucleotides: TGTGCCAGCTCACGGGAGGGGAAGCAGCCCCAGCATTTT.

The rearrangement uses TRBV5-1 and TRBJ2-5, with D unresolved. CDR1 is SGHRS, CDR2 YFSETQ, per germline. There are 14 residues in the CDR3. V lost 3 bases to trimming and J lost 2 bases, with 11 bases between them. The chain's CDR3 is CASSSGRVQETQYF. In DNA form, the CDR3 reads TGCGCCAGCAGCTCCGGACGGGTTCAAGAGACCCAGTACTTC.